The clone carrying this TCR beta chain was observed at least ten times. What it binds is unknown. TCRdb used MiXCR to reprocess the reads, holding one entry per CDR3 protein. The data contain under 850,000 distinct CDR3 sequences, roughly 30% of them singletons. This record comes from a study of T cell repertoires in cytomegalovirus infection. The wider study: Well-studied HLA-B-restricted CMV epitopes were used in the study alongside recently identified HLA-C-restricted ones. CMV infection plus the matching HLA type was flagged by public TCR beta signatures.

Points from the study as a whole: Of the TCR beta families, the public ones yielded a cumulative frequency that identified carriers of CMV plus the relevant HLA.

Trimming at V came to 4 bases and at J to 8 bases, leaving 7 bases not matched to a gene. The germline V gene has CDR1 SGHTA and CDR2 FQGNSA. This CDR3 has 14 amino acids. The chain links TRBV7-2 to TRBJ1-1, with 10 bases matching TRBD1. Sequenced material: cultured PBMCs, taken from culture after CMV antigen stimulation. This receptor was obtained from a human donor in good health (CMV status not recorded). Some clones in this sample may be carry-over from other donors' samples. Here the CDR3 DNA reads TGTGCCAGCAGCTCCGGGACAGGGGTAATAGAAGCTTTCTTT. Translation gives CASSSGTGVIEAFF.